This T cell receptor (beta chain) was obtained from a study of blood T cell repertoires in COVID-19. About the research overall: Italy, Spain and the United States were the sources of the convalescent and acute COVID-19 samples. T cells, B-cell-depleted T cells, or PBMCs supplied cDNA or gDNA.

How the authors handled the data: Amplification of reference gene primers was used by the study to estimate nucleated cell counts. Some clones are missing from TCRdb's copy, which holds only in-frame ones; the method was immunoSEQ multiplex PCR. The V and J calls and clone size come from that table; D and trimming were worked out from the DNA. The table records 280,000 or so clones, 90% of them present only once. The CDR3 consists of 16 residues. CDR1 SEHNR and CDR2 FQNEAQ come from the germline V gene (reference sequence). Trimming shortened V by 7 bases and J by 1 base, and 18 bases separated the two germline ends.

This TCR derives from a woman aged 18-30 years with acute COVID-19. The chain couples TRBV7-9 to TRBJ2-3; D perhaps matches TRBD2 (5 bases). The sample consisted of PBMCs or T cells enriched from blood (not recorded which). Written as DNA, the CDR3 is TGTGCCAGCATCGTGGGATGGGAGTCGCGCACAGATACGCAGTATTTT. It is translated as CASIVGWESRTDTQYF.